Below are 28 T cell receptor beta chains sequenced from a single sample in a study of cytomegalovirus exposure and HLA in healthy donors. Generated by immunoSEQ multiplex PCR, the TCRdb table keeps only in-frame clones and is missing some. The table has fewer than 200,000 clones, 80% to 90% seen once. Source material: PBMCs. These receptors were collected from a woman in her late teens or twenties in good health and CMV-seronegative.

The chain couples TRBV18 to TRBJ2-3; 11 nucleotides match TRBD2. CDR3 length: 16 amino acids. In germline, CDR1 is KGHSH, CDR2 LQKENI. Germline trimming cut 3 bases from V and 1 base from J; bases unmatched to any gene: 3. CDR3 amino acids: CASSPPGLAGTDTQYF. The CDR3 bases are TGTGCCAGCTCACCCCCGGGACTAGCGGGCACAGATACGCAGTATTTT.

In the case of this clone: Because the CDR3's place on the DNA is in doubt, the DNA is left out and the CDR3 is given as listed by TCRdb. V and J are TRBV6-5 and TRBJ1-4. CDR1 is MNHEY, CDR2 SVGAGI, per germline. The CDR3 spans 15 amino acids, including both terminal residues. CDR3 sequence: CASILGGPAYEKLFF.

The J gene is TRBJ2-1, the V gene TRBV4-3, with D hard to call. The CDR3 extends over 13 amino acids. The V end lost 4 bases, the J end lost 4 bases, and 8 bases lay between the germline ends. The germline gives CDR1 LGHNA, CDR2 YSLEER. The CDR3 loop reads CASSPTTYNEQFF. Here the CDR3 DNA reads TGCGCCAGCAGCCCGACAACTTACAATGAGCAGTTCTTC.

In DNA, the CDR3 is TGTGCCAGCAGCTTTAGCGGGAGGGCATCAGAGACCCAGTACTTC. It encodes CASSFSGRASETQYF. V gene TRBV7-2 combines with J gene TRBJ2-5, with 11 bases aligning to TRBD2. CDR3 size: 15 residues. Germline CDR1 is SGHTA and CDR2 is FQGNSA. Trimming cost V 3 bases and J 4 bases; bases outside gene matches: 4.

J is TRBJ2-3 and V is TRBV4-3, with 7 bases fitting TRBD1. This CDR3 comprises 15 residues. The V gene's germline CDR1 is LGHNA and CDR2 YSLEER. The J segment lost 4 bases and the V segment lost 1 base, leaving 5 bases of the junction unmatched. The CDR3 bases are TGCGCCAGCAGCCAAGCCGACAGGGTAGCAGATACGCAGTATTTT. As protein: CASSQADRVADTQYF.

Worth noting for this clone: At one end, the junction sequence differs from germline, possibly due to a read error. The rearrangement uses TRBV20-1 and TRBJ2-4; D gene uncertain. Germline values: CDR1 DFQATT, CDR2 SNEGSKA (reference sequence). The length of the CDR3 is 11 residues. The CDR3 DNA reads TGCAGTGCTAGTCCCAAAAATATTCAGTACTTC. Its protein is CSASPKNIQYF.

This clone has just one count. This chain uses TRBV28 with TRBJ1-5; D gene uncertain. The CDR3 covers 14 residues. Germline CDR1 is MDHEN and CDR2 is SYDVKM. Trimming left V 5 bases short and J 9 bases short, with 17 bases between. CDR3 nucleotides: TGTGCCAGCAGTCTGCCTCTAGCATGGTCGCCCCAGCATTTT. Translating gives CASSLPLAWSPQHF.

V usage is TRBV7-2 and J usage is TRBJ2-1, with 7 positions matching TRBD2. The ends lost 2 bases at V and 0 bases at J; junction bases unmatched: 4. This CDR3 has 16 residues. CDR1 SGHTA and CDR2 FQGNSA come from the germline V gene. CDR3 residues: CASSLLGDYSYNEQFF. CDR3 nucleotide sequence: TGTGCCAGCAGCTTACTTGGGGACTACTCCTACAATGAGCAGTTCTTC. Using reference TRBV7-2 and TRBJ2-1 for the parts outside the CDR3, the full variable domain is GAGVSQSPSNKVTEKGKDVELRCDPISGHTALYWYRQSLGQGLEFLIYFQGNSAPDKSGLPSDRFSAERTGGSVSTLTIQRTQQEDSAVYLCASSLLGDYSYNEQFFGPGTRLTVL.

The rearrangement links TRBV7-2 to TRBJ2-7, with 7 bases identical to TRBD2. Germline V CDR1 and CDR2: SGHTA, FQGNSA. The CDR3 length is 15 residues. V shed 2 bases and J 4 bases; nucleotides not matched to a gene: 8. CDR3 sequence (DNA): TGTGCCAGCAGCTTAATTGGCGGGAGACTGTACGAGCAGTACTTC. This translates into CASSLIGGRLYEQYF.

The chain uses TRBV27 and TRBJ1-5, with unresolved D. The germline gives CDR1 MNHEY, CDR2 SMNVEV (reference sequence). Trimming cost V 2 bases and J 3 bases, with 8 bases left between them. This CDR3 has 14 amino acids. Written as DNA, the CDR3 is TGTGCCAGCAGTTTAAATCCGGTCAATCAGCCCCAGCATTTT. This translates into CASSLNPVNQPQHF.

V gene TRBV12-2 combines with J gene TRBJ2-5; the D call in the table, TRBD2, was not verified against the DNA. TRBV12-2 constitutes a pseudogene. This CDR3 region has 17 residues. CDR3 DNA sequence: TGTGCAAGTCGCTTAGCAGGTGCGGCACCGAGAGAAGAGACCCAGTACTTC. Translated, it gives CASRLAGAAPREETQYF.

The chain is built from TRBV29-1 and TRBJ1-1; TRBD1 agrees at 7 bases. Germline CDR1 is SQVTM and CDR2 is ANQGSEA. With 6 bases clipped from V and 1 base from J, the junction kept 5 bases outside the gene matches. The CDR3 is 13 amino acids. CDR3 protein: CSVFGTENTEAFF. The CDR3 DNA reads as TGCAGCGTATTCGGGACAGAGAACACTGAAGCTTTCTTT.

The genes are TRBV2 and TRBJ1-2; the match to TRBD1 covers 8 bases. Looked up from germline, CDR1 is SNHLY and CDR2 is FYNNEI. The CDR3 spans 15 residues. V dropped 6 bases and J dropped 12; count of bases not matched to a gene: 18. This CDR3 is CASSEIRGREFRNTF. The CDR3 DNA reads as TGTGCCAGCAGCGAGATCAGGGGGCGCGAGTTTCGGAACACCTTC. The full variable domain, rest sourced from reference TRBV2 and TRBJ1-2, is EPEVTQTPSHQVTQMGQEVILRCVPISNHLYFYWYRQILGQKVEFLVSFYNNEISEKSEIFDDQFSVERPDGSNFTLKIRSTKLEDSAMYFCASSEIRGREFRNTFGSGTRLTVV.

The chain joins TRBV5-4 to TRBJ2-3; D is possibly TRBD2 (6 bases). Per the germline V gene, CDR1 is SGHNT and CDR2 is YYREEE (reference sequence). The CDR3 has 15 amino acids. V lost 0 bases and J lost 1, with 9 bases in between. Here the CDR3 reads CASSLDSGGTDTQYF. The CDR3, as DNA: TGTGCCAGCAGCTTGGATTCGGGAGGCACAGATACGCAGTATTTT.

This chain uses TRBV27 with TRBJ2-3; the D gene is possibly TRBD2 (6 bases). V was pared by 6 bases and J by 6 bases, with 22 bases between. The CDR3 runs to 16 residues. The germline gives CDR1 MNHEY, CDR2 SMNVEV (reference sequence). Here the CDR3 DNA reads TGTGCCAGCAGATTGGCGGGACCCTTCACGGAGGATACGCAGTATTTT. Translated, it gives CASRLAGPFTEDTQYF.

This sequence joins TRBV4-1 and TRBJ2-7; maybe TRBD2 (5 bases). Per the germline V gene, CDR1 is MGHRA and CDR2 is YSYEKL. The CDR3 runs to 15 residues. V lost 3 bases, J lost 2 bases, and 14 bases lay in between. As DNA, the CDR3 is TGCGCCAGCAGCCACCCCAGTAGAGGGACCTACGAGCAGTACTTC. Encoded protein: CASSHPSRGTYEQYF.

This chain uses TRBV7-2 with TRBJ2-1, with TRBD2 matching 10 bases. The germline gives CDR1 SGHTA, CDR2 FQGNSA. There are 15 residues in the CDR3. Trimming took 2 bases from V and 8 from J; bases not matched to a gene: 6. The CDR3 DNA sequence: TGTGCCAGCAGCTTAAGGACTAGCGGTAGTGATGAGCAGTTCTTC. This translates into CASSLRTSGSDEQFF. Supplemented by reference TRBV7-2 and TRBJ2-1, the full variable domain reads GAGVSQSPSNKVTEKGKDVELRCDPISGHTALYWYRQSLGQGLEFLIYFQGNSAPDKSGLPSDRFSAERTGGSVSTLTIQRTQQEDSAVYLCASSLRTSGSDEQFFGPGTRLTVL.

The gene calls are TRBV5-6 and TRBJ2-5, with TRBD2 matching 9 bases. The CDR3 loop spans 13 amino acids. With V trimmed by 7 bases and J by 3 bases, 4 bases remained unmatched. CDR1 is SGHDT, CDR2 YYEEEE, per germline. The CDR3 region is CASGAGGEETQYF. The CDR3 nucleotides are TGTGCCAGCGGCGCGGGGGGGGAAGAGACCCAGTACTTC.

J is TRBJ2-2 and V is TRBV5-1, with TRBD2 matching 8 bases. V trimming: 0 bases; J trimming: 8 bases; junction bases outside the gene matches: 9. The CDR3 has 16 residues. Germline-derived CDR1 and CDR2 are SGHRS and YFSETQ. DNA of the CDR3: TGCGCCAGCAGCTTGGCCGATGGAGCGGGAGTTGGGGAGCTGTTTTTT. Translated, it gives CASSLADGAGVGELFF.

The V gene is TRBV27, the J gene TRBJ1-5; D unresolved. The CDR3 consists of 14 residues. CDR1 is MNHEY and CDR2 is SMNVEV in the germline V gene (reference sequence). Trimming stripped 1 base from V and 3 bases from J, with 7 bases between. The CDR3 DNA reads as TGTGCCAGCAGTTTATGGCACCCCAATCAGCCCCAGCATTTT. It yields the protein CASSLWHPNQPQHF.

This chain joins TRBV9 and TRBJ2-1; D call uncertain. Germline V gives CDR1 SGDLS, CDR2 YYNGEE. Trimming took 1 base from V and 5 from J, leaving 13 bases between them. This CDR3 contains 15 residues. The CDR3 here is CASSVYGGEHNEQFF. The CDR3 nucleotides read TGTGCCAGCAGCGTATATGGCGGAGAACACAATGAGCAGTTCTTC.

In nucleotides, the CDR3 is TGTGCCAGCAGACAACGTCGGGGGGCAAAGGATACGCAGTATTTT. Translation gives CASRQRRGAKDTQYF. The rearrangement uses TRBV11-2 and TRBJ2-3; D is perhaps TRBD2 (7 bases). Germline lookup yields CDR1 SGHAT and CDR2 FQNNGV. The CDR3 is 15 residues long. The ends were cut back, 6 bases at V and 6 bases at J, with 19 bases in the middle.

The rearrangement uses TRBV19 and TRBJ2-1; tentatively, D is TRBD1 (5 bases). Germline V gives CDR1 LNHDA, CDR2 SQIVND (reference sequence). This CDR3 comprises 18 residues. Trimming took off 0 bases at V and 5 bases at J, with 20 bases between the two ends. CDR3: CASSIDQGRRTGHNEQFF. The CDR3 DNA reads as TGTGCCAGTAGTATAGATCAGGGCAGGAGAACGGGCCACAATGAGCAGTTCTTC.

The chain joins TRBV11-2 to TRBJ1-2, with D perhaps TRBD1 (6 bases). CDR3 length equals 15 residues. Germline lookup yields CDR1 SGHAT and CDR2 FQNNGV. The V end lost 5 bases, the J end lost 3 bases, and 16 bases lay between the germline ends. The CDR3 DNA sequence: TGTGCCAGCAGCCTGGGGGCAGGGGATGACTATGGCTACACCTTC. This translates into CASSLGAGDDYGYTF.

This rearrangement joins TRBV18 to TRBJ1-2, with D perhaps TRBD1 (5 bases). Germline V gene sequence: CDR1 KGHSH, CDR2 LQKENI. The length of the CDR3 is 13 residues. Trimming stripped 3 bases from V and 4 bases from J, with 9 bases between. CDR3 loop: CASSPLQGYGYTF. The CDR3 DNA reads as TGTGCCAGCTCACCGTTGCAGGGCTATGGCTACACCTTC.

The genes are TRBV4-3 and TRBJ1-2, with D uncertain. CDR3 length equals 19 residues. The germline V gene encodes CDR1 LGHNA and CDR2 YSLEER. The V and J ends lost 0 bases and 3 bases respectively, with 23 bases between them. The CDR3 nucleotides read TGCGCCAGCAGCCAAGACCGCCAGGCGTTCGGGGAGTATCACTATGGCTACACCTTC. Residues: CASSQDRQAFGEYHYGYTF.

The genes are TRBV4-1 and TRBJ1-4, with 8 bases that match TRBD1. The CDR3 runs to 16 residues. CDR1 and CDR2 from the germline V gene are MGHRA and YSYEKL. The ends lost 4 bases at V and 3 bases at J; junction bases unmatched: 7. CDR3 sequence reads: CASSRNAGQANEKLFF. The CDR3 bases are TGCGCCAGCAGCCGAAACGCGGGACAGGCTAATGAAAAACTGTTTTTT.

The chain carries TRBV6-6 and TRBJ2-7; 8 positions match TRBD2. Germline assignment: CDR1 MNHNY and CDR2 SVGAGI (reference sequence). The J segment lost 7 bases and the V segment lost 3 bases, leaving 5 bases of the junction unmatched. The CDR3 is made up of 13 amino acids. In nucleotides, the CDR3 is TGTGCCAGCAGTTATCCGGAGCGGGAGGAGCAGTACTTC. Translated: CASSYPEREEQYF.